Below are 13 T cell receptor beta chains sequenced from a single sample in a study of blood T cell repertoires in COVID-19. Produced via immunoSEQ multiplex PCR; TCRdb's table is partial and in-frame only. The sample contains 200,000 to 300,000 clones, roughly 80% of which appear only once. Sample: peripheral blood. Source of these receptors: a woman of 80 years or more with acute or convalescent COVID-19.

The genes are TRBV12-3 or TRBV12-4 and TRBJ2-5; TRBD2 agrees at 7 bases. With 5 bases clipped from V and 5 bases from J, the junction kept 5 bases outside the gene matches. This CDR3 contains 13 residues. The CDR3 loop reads CASSNGLGETQYF. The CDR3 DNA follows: TGTGCCAGCAGTAACGGACTAGGGGAGACCCAGTACTTC.

CDR3: CASSQRQNEKLFF. CDR3 in DNA: TGTGCCAGCAGCCAGAGACAGAATGAAAAACTGTTTTTT. The chain employs TRBV3-1 (or the pseudogene TRBV3-2) and TRBJ1-4, with a tentative D call TRBD1 (5 bases). CDR3 length equals 13 residues. The ends were cut back, 3 bases at V and 5 bases at J, with 7 bases in the middle. Germline V CDR1 and CDR2: LGHDT, YNNKEL (reference sequence).

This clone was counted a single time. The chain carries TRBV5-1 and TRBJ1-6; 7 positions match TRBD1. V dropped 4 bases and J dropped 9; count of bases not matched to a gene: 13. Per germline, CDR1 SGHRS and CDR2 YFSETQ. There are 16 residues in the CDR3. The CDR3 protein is CASSTDWTGESSPLHF. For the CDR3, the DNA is TGCGCCAGCAGCACGGATTGGACAGGAGAGTCTTCACCCCTCCACTTT. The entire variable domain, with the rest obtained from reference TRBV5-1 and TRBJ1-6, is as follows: KAGVTQTPRYLIKTRGQQVTLSCSPISGHRSVSWYQQTPGQGLQFLFEYFSETQRNKGNFPGRFSGRQFSNSRSEMNVSTLELGDSALYLCASSTDWTGESSPLHFGNGTRLTVT.

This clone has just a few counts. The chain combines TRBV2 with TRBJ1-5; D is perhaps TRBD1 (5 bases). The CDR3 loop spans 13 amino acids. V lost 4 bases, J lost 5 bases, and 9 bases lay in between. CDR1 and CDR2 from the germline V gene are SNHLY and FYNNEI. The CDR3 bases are TGTGCCAGCAGTGTCTCCAGGGATCAGCCCCAGCATTTT. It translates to CASSVSRDQPQHF.

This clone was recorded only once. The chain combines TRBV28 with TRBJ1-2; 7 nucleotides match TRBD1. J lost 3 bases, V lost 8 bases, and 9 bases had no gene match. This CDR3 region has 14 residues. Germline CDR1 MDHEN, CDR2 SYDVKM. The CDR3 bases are TGTGCCAGCCGGGACAGCCGGTTGTACTATGGCTACACCTTC. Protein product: CASRDSRLYYGYTF.

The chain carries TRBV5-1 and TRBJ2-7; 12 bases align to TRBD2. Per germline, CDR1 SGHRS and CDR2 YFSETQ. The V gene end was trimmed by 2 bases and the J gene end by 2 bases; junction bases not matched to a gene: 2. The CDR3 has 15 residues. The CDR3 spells CASSFWTSGTYEQYF. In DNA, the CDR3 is TGCGCCAGCAGCTTCTGGACTAGCGGGACCTACGAGCAGTACTTC. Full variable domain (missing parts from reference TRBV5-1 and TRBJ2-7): KAGVTQTPRYLIKTRGQQVTLSCSPISGHRSVSWYQQTPGQGLQFLFEYFSETQRNKGNFPGRFSGRQFSNSRSEMNVSTLELGDSALYLCASSFWTSGTYEQYFGPGTRLTVT.

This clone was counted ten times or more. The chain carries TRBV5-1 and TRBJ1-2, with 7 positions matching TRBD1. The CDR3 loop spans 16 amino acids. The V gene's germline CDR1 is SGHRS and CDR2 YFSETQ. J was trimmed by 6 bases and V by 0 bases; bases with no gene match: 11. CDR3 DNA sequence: TGCGCCAGCAGCTTGGGAGGCGGCCTCAGGGGGGATGGCTACACCTTC. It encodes CASSLGGGLRGDGYTF.

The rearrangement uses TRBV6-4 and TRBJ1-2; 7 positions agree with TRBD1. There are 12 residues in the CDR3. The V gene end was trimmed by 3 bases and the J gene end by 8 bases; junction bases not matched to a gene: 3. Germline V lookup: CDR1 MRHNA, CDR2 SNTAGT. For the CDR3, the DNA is TGTGCCAGCAGTGAGCAGGGGGGAGGCTACACCTTC. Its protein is CASSEQGGGYTF.

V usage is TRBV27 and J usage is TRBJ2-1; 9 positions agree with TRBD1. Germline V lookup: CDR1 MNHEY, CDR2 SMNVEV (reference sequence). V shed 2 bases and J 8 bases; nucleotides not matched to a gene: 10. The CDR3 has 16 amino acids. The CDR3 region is CASSLRWLGQGYEQFF. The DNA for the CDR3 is TGTGCCAGCAGTTTAAGGTGGTTGGGACAGGGATATGAGCAGTTCTTC.

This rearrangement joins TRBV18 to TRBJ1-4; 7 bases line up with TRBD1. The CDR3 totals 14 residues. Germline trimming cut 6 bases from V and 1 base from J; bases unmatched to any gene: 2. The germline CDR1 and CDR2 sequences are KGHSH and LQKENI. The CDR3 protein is CASSQGGTNEKLFF. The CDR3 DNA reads TGTGCCAGCTCGCAGGGGGGAACTAATGAAAAACTGTTTTTT.

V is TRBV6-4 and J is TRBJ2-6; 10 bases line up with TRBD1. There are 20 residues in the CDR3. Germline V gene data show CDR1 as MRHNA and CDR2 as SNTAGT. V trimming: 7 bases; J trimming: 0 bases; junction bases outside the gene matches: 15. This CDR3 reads CASTRREGTGEVSGANVLTF. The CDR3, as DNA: TGTGCCAGCACCCGTAGGGAGGGGACAGGGGAAGTCTCTGGGGCCAACGTCCTGACTTTC.

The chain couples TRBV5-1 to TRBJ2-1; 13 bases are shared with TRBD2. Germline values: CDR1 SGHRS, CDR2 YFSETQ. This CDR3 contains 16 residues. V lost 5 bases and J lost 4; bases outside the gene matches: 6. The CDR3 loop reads CASRPLLAGGYNEQFF. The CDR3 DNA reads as TGCGCCAGCAGGCCTTTACTAGCGGGGGGGTACAATGAGCAGTTCTTC. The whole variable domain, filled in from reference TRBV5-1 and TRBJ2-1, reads KAGVTQTPRYLIKTRGQQVTLSCSPISGHRSVSWYQQTPGQGLQFLFEYFSETQRNKGNFPGRFSGRQFSNSRSEMNVSTLELGDSALYLCASRPLLAGGYNEQFFGPGTRLTVL.

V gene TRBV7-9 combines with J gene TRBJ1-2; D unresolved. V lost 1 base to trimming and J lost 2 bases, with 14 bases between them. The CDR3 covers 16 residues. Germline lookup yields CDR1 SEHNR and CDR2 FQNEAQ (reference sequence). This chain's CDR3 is CASSLVGFRENYGYTF. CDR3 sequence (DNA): TGTGCCAGCAGCTTAGTCGGATTCCGGGAGAACTATGGCTACACCTTC.